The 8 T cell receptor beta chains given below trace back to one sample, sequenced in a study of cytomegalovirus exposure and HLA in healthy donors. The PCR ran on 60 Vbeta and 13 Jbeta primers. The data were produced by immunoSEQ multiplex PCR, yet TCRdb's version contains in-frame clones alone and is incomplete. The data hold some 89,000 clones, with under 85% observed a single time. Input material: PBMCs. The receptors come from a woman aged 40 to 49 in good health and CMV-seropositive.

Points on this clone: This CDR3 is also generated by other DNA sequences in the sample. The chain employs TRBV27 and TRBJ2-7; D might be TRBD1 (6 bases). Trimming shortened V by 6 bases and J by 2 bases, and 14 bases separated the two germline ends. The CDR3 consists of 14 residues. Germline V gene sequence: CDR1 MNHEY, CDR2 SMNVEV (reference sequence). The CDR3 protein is CASRTEGQPYEQYF. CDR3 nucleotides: TGTGCCAGCAGGACCGAAGGACAGCCCTACGAGCAGTACTTC.

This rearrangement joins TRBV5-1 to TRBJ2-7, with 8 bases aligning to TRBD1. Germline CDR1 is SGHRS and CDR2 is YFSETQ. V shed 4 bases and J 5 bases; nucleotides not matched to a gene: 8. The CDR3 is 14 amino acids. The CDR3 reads CASSQGQGSDEQYF. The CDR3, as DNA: TGCGCCAGCAGCCAAGGACAGGGTAGCGACGAGCAGTACTTC.

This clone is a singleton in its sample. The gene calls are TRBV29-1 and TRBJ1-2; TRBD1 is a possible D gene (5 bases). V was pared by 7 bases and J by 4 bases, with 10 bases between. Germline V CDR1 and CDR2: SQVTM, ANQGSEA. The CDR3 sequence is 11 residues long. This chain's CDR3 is CSADSIYGYTF. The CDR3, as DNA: TGCAGCGCCGACAGTATCTATGGCTACACCTTC.

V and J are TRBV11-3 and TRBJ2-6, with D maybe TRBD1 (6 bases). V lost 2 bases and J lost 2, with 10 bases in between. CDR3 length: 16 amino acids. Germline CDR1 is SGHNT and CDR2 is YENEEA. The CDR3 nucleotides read TGTGCCAGCAGCTTATCAGGGGTACCTGGGGCCAACGTCCTGACTTTC. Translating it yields CASSLSGVPGANVLTF.

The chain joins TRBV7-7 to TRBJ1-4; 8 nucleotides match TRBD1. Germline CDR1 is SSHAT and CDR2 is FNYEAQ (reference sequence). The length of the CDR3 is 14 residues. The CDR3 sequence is CAVGTGGGNEKLFF. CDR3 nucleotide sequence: TGTGCTGTAGGGACAGGAGGGGGTAATGAAAAACTGTTTTTT. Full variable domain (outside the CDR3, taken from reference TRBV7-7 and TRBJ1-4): GAGVSQSPRYKVTKRGQDVTLRCDPISSHATLYWYQQALGQGPEFLTYFNYEAQPDKSGLPSDRFSAERPEGSISTLTIQRTEQRDSAMYRCAVGTGGGNEKLFFGSGTQLSVL.

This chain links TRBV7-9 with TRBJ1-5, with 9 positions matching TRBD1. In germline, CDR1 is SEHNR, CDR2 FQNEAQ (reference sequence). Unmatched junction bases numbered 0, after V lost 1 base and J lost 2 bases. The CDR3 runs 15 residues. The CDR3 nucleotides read TGTGCCAGCAGCTTAGGGACAGGGGGCAATCAGCCCCAGCATTTT. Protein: CASSLGTGGNQPQHF.

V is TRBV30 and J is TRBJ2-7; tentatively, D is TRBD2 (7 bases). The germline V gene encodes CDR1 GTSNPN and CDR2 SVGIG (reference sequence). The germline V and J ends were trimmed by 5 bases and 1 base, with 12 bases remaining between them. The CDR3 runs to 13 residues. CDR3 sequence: CAWARGASYEQYF. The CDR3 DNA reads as TGTGCCTGGGCCCGGGGGGCATCCTACGAGCAGTACTTC.

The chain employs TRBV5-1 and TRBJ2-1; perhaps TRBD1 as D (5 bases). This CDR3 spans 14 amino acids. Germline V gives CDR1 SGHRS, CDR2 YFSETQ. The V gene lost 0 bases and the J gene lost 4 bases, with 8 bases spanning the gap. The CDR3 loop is CASSLAAGYNEQFF. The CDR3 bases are TGCGCCAGCAGCTTGGCCGCAGGGTACAATGAGCAGTTCTTC.